This T cell receptor beta chain originates from a study of T cell clonotyping in hematopoietic cell transplantation. Study-wide results and limits: Cells were unsorted, so CD4 and CD8 contributions were not separated.

Time point indicated: recipient sample about 28 days before transplant, after cytoreduction. Sequencing was performed with immunoSEQ multiplex PCR; in TCRdb, only in-frame clones are kept and a portion is missing. In the table there are tens of thousands of clones, about 96% of which are singletons. The germline V gene has CDR1 SGHDT and CDR2 YYEEEE. This CDR3 is built from 15 residues. V lost 4 bases to trimming and J lost 0 bases, with 14 bases between them. About this clone: Antigen unknown.

The TCR originated in a woman between 45 and 60 years old with acute myeloid leukemia. Some clones in this sample may be carry-over from other donors' samples. The chain carries TRBV5-6 and TRBJ2-7; a weak D match, TRBD1 (6 bases). Sequenced here: peripheral blood mononuclear cells, sampled before stem cell transplant. The CDR3 DNA sequence: TGTGCCAGCAGCCACACGACAGGTCCCTCCTACGAGCAGTACTTC. Translated, it gives CASSHTTGPSYEQYF.